Ten or more counts support the clone carrying this T cell receptor beta chain. Antigen specificity is unknown. V gave up 8 bases and J gave up 0 bases, with 5 bases separating them. The length of the CDR3 is 13 residues. These data originate in a study of Graves' ophthalmopathy and Graves' hyperthyroidism. Study overall: Pretreatment peripheral blood was obtained at initial diagnosis.

Study observations and caveats: As the model predicted ophthalmopathy progression, it achieved a sensitivity of 70% to 71% and a specificity of about 72%.

The sequenced template was RNA, covering the TCR beta CDR3 region. Amplification began with first-round RT-PCR using HTBI primers, then second-round multiplex PCR was performed. Using its own MiXCR run on the multiplex PCR reads, TCRdb lists one record per CDR3 protein. The top ten clones hold roughly 7% of a sample with 400,000 or so distinct CDR3 sequences, 15% of them seen once. The chain combines TRBV12-3 or TRBV12-4 with TRBJ2-6, with no clear D. The TCR originated in a woman under 30 with stable Graves' hyperthyroidism. Sequencing was carried out using peripheral blood. CDR3 residues: CASEDSGANVLTF. CDR3 bases: TGTGCCAGCGAGGACTCTGGGGCCAACGTCCTGACTTTC.